What follows are 29 T cell receptor beta chains derived from one specimen sequenced in a study of control samples from healthy donors and cancer patients. The protocol was immunoSEQ multiplex PCR, while the TCRdb copy is restricted to in-frame clones and leaves out a portion. The data contain about 79,000 clones, 80% to 95% of them singletons. Sequencing was performed on PBMCs. The receptors come from a middle-aged woman with lung cancer.

V is TRBV2 and J is TRBJ2-6, with 7 bases lining up with TRBD1. There are 17 residues in the CDR3. In germline, CDR1 is SNHLY, CDR2 FYNNEI. V lost 5 bases to trimming and J lost 2 bases; unmatched junction nucleotides: 9. The CDR3 is CASSRRQGTAGANVLTF. DNA for the CDR3: TGTGCCAGCAGTCGAAGACAGGGTACTGCTGGGGCCAACGTCCTGACTTTC. Looking up the rest from reference TRBV2 and TRBJ2-6 gives the full variable domain: EPEVTQTPSHQVTQMGQEVILRCVPISNHLYFYWYRQILGQKVEFLVSFYNNEISEKSEIFDDQFSVERPDGSNFTLKIRSTKLEDSAMYFCASSRRQGTAGANVLTFGAGSRLTVL.

J is TRBJ1-2 and V is TRBV19; a weak D match, TRBD1 (6 bases). CDR1 LNHDA and CDR2 SQIVND come from the germline V gene (reference sequence). With 4 bases removed from V and 7 bases from J, the gap between germline ends came to 16 bases. The CDR3 has 14 amino acids. In DNA form, the CDR3 reads TGTGCCAGTAGTAAAGACAGGCGATACGGTGGCTACACCTTC. It encodes CASSKDRRYGGYTF.

This clone was counted a single time. V gene TRBV24-1 combines with J gene TRBJ2-7, with 8 bases matching TRBD1. Trimming removed 5 bases from V and 2 bases from J; junction bases left unmatched: 4. Germline-derived CDR1 and CDR2 are KGHDR and SFDVKD. This CDR3 comprises 14 residues. The CDR3 DNA is TGTGCCACCAGTGGGACAGGGTTTACCTACGAGCAGTACTTC. Protein: CATSGTGFTYEQYF.

The chain employs TRBV30 and TRBJ2-7; unclear D gene. The CDR3 has 13 amino acids. Germline CDR1 is GTSNPN and CDR2 is SVGIG (reference sequence). Trimming removed 0 bases from V and 5 bases from J, with 11 bases in between. As DNA, the CDR3 is TGTGCCTGGAGTGTAGGCCCATCCAACGAGCAGTACTTC. Its protein product is CAWSVGPSNEQYF.

The chain uses TRBV18 and TRBJ1-4; D is unclear. Trimming cost V 4 bases and J 3 bases, with 9 bases left between them. CDR1 and CDR2 (germline): KGHSH, LQKENI. The CDR3 has 14 residues. The DNA of the CDR3 is TGTGCCAGCTCACAAGCGGAGGCTAATGAAAAACTGTTTTTT. It codes for CASSQAEANEKLFF.

V usage is TRBV7-8 and J usage is TRBJ2-1; no reliable D call. V was pared by 3 bases and J by 9 bases, with 6 bases between. Germline lookup yields CDR1 SGHVS and CDR2 FQNEAQ. The CDR3 consists of 11 residues. This chain's CDR3 is CASSFMGEQFF. DNA of the CDR3: TGTGCCAGCAGCTTTATGGGTGAGCAGTTCTTC.

The chain combines TRBV6-5 with TRBJ2-2; 8 bases fit TRBD1. Germline CDR1 reads MNHEY; CDR2 reads SVGAGI. The CDR3 covers 13 residues. V lost 8 bases, J lost 5 bases, and 4 bases stayed unmatched. CDR3 sequence: CASGQGSTGELFF. The CDR3 coding sequence is TGTGCCAGCGGACAGGGTTCGACCGGGGAGCTGTTTTTT.

V gene TRBV2 combines with J gene TRBJ1-2; D might be TRBD1 (5 bases). This CDR3 spans 16 amino acids. Germline V gives CDR1 SNHLY, CDR2 FYNNEI. The V and J ends lost 3 bases and 6 bases respectively, with 20 bases between them. CDR3 nucleotide sequence: TGTGCCAGCAGTGATCAGGGCAGGGATGGTTTCGATGGCTACACCTTC. Residues: CASSDQGRDGFDGYTF. The entire variable domain, with the rest obtained from reference TRBV2 and TRBJ1-2, is as follows: EPEVTQTPSHQVTQMGQEVILRCVPISNHLYFYWYRQILGQKVEFLVSFYNNEISEKSEIFDDQFSVERPDGSNFTLKIRSTKLEDSAMYFCASSDQGRDGFDGYTFGSGTRLTVV.

V gene TRBV2 combines with J gene TRBJ2-7; TRBD1 is a possible D gene (6 bases). The V gene lost 6 bases and the J gene lost 4 bases, with 13 bases spanning the gap. CDR3 length: 13 residues. The germline V gene encodes CDR1 SNHLY and CDR2 FYNNEI. The CDR3 region has the DNA TGTGCCAGCAGGATTAGGGGGAATTACGAGCAGTACTTC. Translated, it gives CASRIRGNYEQYF.

In this sample, this clone turned up once. The CDR3 DNA reads TGTGCCAGCAGCTTGCCAGAGGCCTACGAGCAGTACTTC. It is translated as CASSLPEAYEQYF. The V gene is TRBV5-8, the J gene TRBJ2-7; D gene unclear. The germline V gene encodes CDR1 SGHTS and CDR2 YDEGEE. The CDR3 has 13 amino acids. Trimming pared 1 base from V and 2 bases from J, leaving 7 bases between. The entire variable domain, with the rest obtained from reference TRBV5-8 and TRBJ2-7, is as follows: EAGVTQSPTHLIKTRGQQATLRCSPISGHTSVYWYQQALGLGLQFLLWYDEGEERNRGNFPPRFSGRQFPNYSSELNVNALELEDSALYLCASSLPEAYEQYFGPGTRLTVT.

The genes are TRBV21-1 and TRBJ1-5. TRBV21-1 is a pseudogene locus. The CDR3 sequence is 16 residues long. CDR3 DNA: TGTGCCAGCAGCAAAATGGAGCCCTATAGCAATCAGCCCCAGCATTTT. Translation: CASSKMEPYSNQPQHF.

The chain is built from TRBV5-4 and TRBJ2-7; the D gene could be TRBD1 or TRBD2 (5 bases each). The V gene's germline CDR1 is SGHNT and CDR2 YYREEE (reference sequence). The V and J ends lost 5 bases and 7 bases respectively, with 16 bases between them. The CDR3 loop spans 13 amino acids. This CDR3 reads CASSSGTLGEQYF. In DNA form, the CDR3 reads TGTGCCAGCAGTTCCGGGACCCTAGGGGAGCAGTACTTC.

The chain uses TRBV5-6 and TRBJ1-5; D unresolved. V shed 1 base and J shed 3 bases, with 8 bases lying between them. Germline CDR1 is SGHDT and CDR2 is YYEEEE. CDR3 length: 14 amino acids. The CDR3 is CASSLNGYNQPQHF. The CDR3 coding sequence is TGTGCCAGCAGCTTGAACGGTTACAATCAGCCCCAGCATTTT.

The J gene is TRBJ1-5, the V gene TRBV11-2; D is uncertain. Germline CDR1 and CDR2: SGHAT and FQNNGV. Trimming removed 5 bases at V and 2 bases at J, with 7 bases between. The CDR3 is 13 amino acids. The CDR3 DNA is TGTGCCAGCAGCCCCGGAGGCAATCAGCCCCAGCATTTT. This translates into CASSPGGNQPQHF.

This clone was counted a few times. The genes are TRBV2 and TRBJ1-1; 7 bases fit TRBD1. CDR3 length equals 14 residues. Germline V gene lookup returns CDR1 SNHLY and CDR2 FYNNEI. Unmatched junction bases numbered 8, after V lost 5 bases and J lost 5 bases. The CDR3 loop is CASSITGVGTEAFF. CDR3 DNA sequence: TGTGCCAGCAGTATAACAGGGGTCGGGACTGAAGCTTTCTTT. Drawing the rest from reference TRBV2 and TRBJ1-1, the complete variable domain is EPEVTQTPSHQVTQMGQEVILRCVPISNHLYFYWYRQILGQKVEFLVSFYNNEISEKSEIFDDQFSVERPDGSNFTLKIRSTKLEDSAMYFCASSITGVGTEAFFGQGTRLTVV.

The chain links TRBV12-3 or TRBV12-4 to TRBJ1-1; perhaps TRBD1 as D (5 bases). This CDR3 has 12 residues. V was cut by 4 bases and J by 10 bases, with 13 bases left in between. This chain's CDR3 is CASSSGRYLAFF. The CDR3 DNA follows: TGTGCCAGCAGTTCGGGACGTTACCTAGCTTTCTTT.

The chain carries TRBV10-3 and TRBJ2-7; TRBD2 agrees at 7 bases. Germline CDR1 and CDR2: ENHRY and SYGVKD. This CDR3 region has 16 residues. J gave up 4 bases and V 2 bases, and 11 bases lay outside the gene matches. For the CDR3, the DNA is TGTGCCATCAGTGAGGTAACCGGGACTATTTCTTACGAGCAGTACTTC. As protein: CAISEVTGTISYEQYF.

CDR3 DNA: TGTGCCAGCAGTGAGTCTAGCGGGGGGCGCACAGATACGCAGTATTTT. Translated: CASSESSGGRTDTQYF. The chain is built from TRBV2 and TRBJ2-3, with 11 positions matching TRBD2. With V trimmed by 3 bases and J by 1 base, 3 bases remained unmatched. CDR1 is SNHLY, CDR2 FYNNEI, per germline. This CDR3 is 16 amino acids long.

This chain uses TRBV3-1 (or the pseudogene TRBV3-2) with TRBJ1-1; D gene uncertain. Germline CDR1 LGHDT, CDR2 YNNKEL (reference sequence). V lost 2 bases and J 9 bases, leaving 13 bases between the germline ends. The CDR3 runs 13 residues. The CDR3 reads CASSQSRLKKAFF. CDR3 bases: TGTGCCAGCAGCCAAAGCCGCCTCAAAAAAGCTTTCTTT.

The chain links TRBV30 to TRBJ2-2; perhaps TRBD2 as D (6 bases). Germline CDR1 GTSNPN, CDR2 SVGIG (reference sequence). V was clipped by 2 bases and J by 4 bases, with 14 bases between them. The CDR3 runs 15 residues. CDR3 region: CAWSMEGSVTGELFF. The CDR3 nucleotides read TGTGCCTGGAGTATGGAGGGTTCGGTCACCGGGGAGCTGTTTTTT.

The chain combines TRBV30 with TRBJ1-2, with 9 bases aligning to TRBD1. This CDR3 spans 16 amino acids. Germline V CDR1 and CDR2: GTSNPN, SVGIG (reference sequence). With V trimmed by 4 bases and J by 4 bases, 13 bases remained unmatched. CDR3 loop: CAWTLNSGTGTYGYTF. The CDR3 nucleotides read TGTGCCTGGACCCTAAATAGCGGGACAGGGACCTATGGCTACACCTTC.

The chain combines TRBV30 with TRBJ1-3; D not certain. Trimming removed 0 bases at V and 0 bases at J, with 3 bases between. This CDR3 comprises 13 residues. Germline V lookup: CDR1 GTSNPN, CDR2 SVGIG (reference sequence). The DNA of the CDR3 is TGTGCCTGGAGTGTAGGCTCTGGAAACACCATATATTTT. Protein product: CAWSVGSGNTIYF.

This chain connects TRBV19 to TRBJ1-1, with D uncertain. The germline V and J ends were trimmed by 7 bases and 0 bases, with 12 bases remaining between them. The CDR3 extends over 14 amino acids. Germline values: CDR1 LNHDA, CDR2 SQIVND (reference sequence). This CDR3 is CASKRGNLNTEAFF. CDR3 nucleotide sequence: TGTGCCAGTAAAAGAGGAAATTTGAACACTGAAGCTTTCTTT.

The rearrangement joins TRBV9 to TRBJ1-3; 7 bases map to TRBD1. The CDR3 contains 15 residues. With V trimmed by 5 bases and J by 4 bases, 9 bases remained unmatched. Germline CDR1 and CDR2: SGDLS and YYNGEE. The CDR3 DNA follows: TGTGCCAGCAGAGGTTCAGGGGGAAGCGGAAACACCATATATTTT. Translated, it gives CASRGSGGSGNTIYF.

This rearrangement joins TRBV12-3 or TRBV12-4 to TRBJ2-5; TRBD2 matches at 10 bases. CDR3 length: 13 residues. J gave up 5 bases and V 5 bases, and 2 bases lay outside the gene matches. The CDR3 DNA reads TGTGCCAGCAGTCGTAGCGGGAGGGAGACCCAGTACTTC. It encodes CASSRSGRETQYF.

The V call is TRBV6-4, the J call TRBJ1-2; 9 nucleotides match TRBD1. The V and J ends lost 5 bases and 5 bases, in that order; junction bases with no gene match: 12. Germline V lookup: CDR1 MRHNA, CDR2 SNTAGT. The CDR3 is 16 residues long. The CDR3: CASSKDATGGAYGYTF. Here the CDR3 DNA reads TGTGCCAGCAGTAAGGACGCAACAGGGGGCGCATATGGCTACACCTTC.

The chain couples TRBV10-3 to TRBJ1-2; TRBD1 matches at 9 bases. Trimming removed 6 bases from V and 4 bases from J; junction bases left unmatched: 3. The CDR3 sequence is 13 residues long. From germline, CDR1 is ENHRY and CDR2 SYGVKD. The CDR3 DNA follows: TGTGCCATCAGGCAGACAGGGGGCTATGGCTACACCTTC. As protein: CAIRQTGGYGYTF.

The DNA of the CDR3 is TGTGCCAGCAGCCCCGGGCTGGGTCCGAATGAAAAACTGTTTTTT. It encodes CASSPGLGPNEKLFF. The chain carries TRBV3-1 (or the pseudogene TRBV3-2) and TRBJ1-4; D call uncertain. The CDR3 length is 15 residues. Trimming took 4 bases from V and 5 from J, leaving 14 bases between them. In germline, CDR1 is LGHDT, CDR2 YNNKEL (reference sequence).

V usage is TRBV10-3 and J usage is TRBJ1-1, with D possibly being TRBD1 (6 bases). The CDR3 spans 15 residues. Germline CDR1 is ENHRY and CDR2 is SYGVKD. Trimming took 2 bases from V and 4 from J, leaving 14 bases between them. The CDR3 protein is CAISEDGGGGTEAFF. As DNA, the CDR3 is TGTGCCATCAGTGAGGACGGTGGGGGCGGCACTGAAGCTTTCTTT.